The present entry profiles one TCR beta chain with its context. Its antigen is not identified. The sample belongs to a study of a mutant IDH1 vaccine in newly diagnosed glioma. Time point here: baseline, week 1 (first vaccination visit). The sample's treatment: pre-vaccination baseline after standard-of-care therapy. Points from the study as a whole: Pseudoprogression apparently lacked any relation to changes in top peripheral T cell clonotypes. Patients showed vaccine-induced immune responses at a rate of around 93%.

The method was immunoSEQ multiplex PCR; TCRdb's version includes in-frame clones alone and lacks a portion of them. The table lists about 59,000 clones, about nine tenths of them singletons. This CDR3 spans 11 amino acids. Trimming took off 8 bases at V and 12 bases at J, with 19 bases between the two ends. CDR1 and CDR2 from the germline V gene are DFQATT and SNEGSKA (reference sequence). The chain is built from TRBV20-1 and TRBJ1-1; D gene unclear. The clonotype was recovered from a man aged 50-60 years with glioma. Here the sequenced sample was PBMCs, taken from a glioma patient treated with radiotherapy, temozolomide or both. CDR3 bases: TGCAGTCGGGCGACGGGCCGAAAAACTTTCTTT. Amino acid sequence: CSRATGRKTFF.